The next 7 T cell receptor beta chains were all read from a single sample in a study of blood T cells in healthy people across ages. Through a sample-barcoded 5' primer and a J-beta primer mix, a second PCR was run for roughly 6 to 12 cycles. In TCRdb, the 5' RACE reads were re-called with MiXCR into one record per CDR3 protein. Of about 1.5 million distinct CDR3 sequences listed, roughly 43% are singletons. Sequencing was carried out using blood. These receptors all come from a woman under 30 in good health.

This clonotype was counted a few times. J is TRBJ2-7 and V is TRBV20-1, with 7 bases that match TRBD1. The CDR3 runs 15 residues. CDR1 is DFQATT, CDR2 SNEGSKA, per germline (reference sequence). V lost 0 bases and J lost 6; bases outside the gene matches: 11. In DNA, the CDR3 is TGCAGTGCTAGAGAGGCCACAGGGGAAGGGGCCGAGCAGTACTTC. It is translated as CSAREATGEGAEQYF.

This sequence joins TRBV21-1 and TRBJ1-5; the D call TRBD1 from the table was never checked on the DNA. TRBV21-1 is tagged as a pseudogene. The length of the CDR3 is 19 residues. The CDR3 sequence: CASSKGGGGSNYSNQPQHF. In DNA, the CDR3 is TGTGCCAGCAGCAAAGGTGGAGGGGGCAGCAATTATAGCAATCAGCCCCAGCATTTT.

This clonotype was seen more than once but under ten times. The chain uses TRBV11-2 and TRBJ2-5, with TRBD2 matching 13 bases. This CDR3 spans 18 amino acids. The germline V gene has CDR1 SGHAT and CDR2 FQNNGV. V lost 7 bases, J lost 3 bases, and 14 bases stayed unmatched. CDR3 residues: CASTQPTSGGTYKETQYF. CDR3 coding DNA: TGTGCCAGCACCCAGCCGACTAGCGGGGGGACCTATAAAGAGACCCAGTACTTC.

As DNA, the CDR3 is TGTGCCAGCAGCGTTGACAGGGGGCTTATCTACGAGCAGTACTTC. The encoded protein is CASSVDRGLIYEQYF. The chain couples TRBV5-6 to TRBJ2-7; 10 bases map to TRBD1. Trimming took 4 bases from V and 3 from J; bases not matched to a gene: 7. Germline CDR1 is SGHDT and CDR2 is YYEEEE. This CDR3 has 15 residues.

This sequence joins TRBV20-1 and TRBJ1-5; D call uncertain. The length of the CDR3 is 14 residues. Germline V gene data show CDR1 as DFQATT and CDR2 as SNEGSKA (reference sequence). V was cut by 4 bases and J by 4 bases, with 14 bases left in between. CDR3 coding DNA: TGCAGTGCTACCTCACAGTACCTTAATCAGCCCCAGCATTTT. Amino acid sequence: CSATSQYLNQPQHF.

V is TRBV20-1 and J is TRBJ2-3, with D perhaps TRBD1 or TRBD2 (6 bases each). The V end was cut by 5 bases, the J end by 0 bases, with 24 bases between. The CDR3 extends over 18 amino acids. Germline V CDR1 and CDR2: DFQATT, SNEGSKA (reference sequence). CDR3 DNA: TGCAGTGCTCTCTCGGAGGGGGGAAGTAGGTCTAGCACAGATACGCAGTATTTT. Residues: CSALSEGGSRSSTDTQYF.

This clonotype was detected a few times. This chain connects TRBV4-1 to TRBJ2-1, with D possibly being TRBD2 (7 bases). V lost 5 bases, J lost 7 bases, and 18 bases lay in between. Germline lookup yields CDR1 MGHRA and CDR2 YSYEKL. The length of the CDR3 is 15 residues. The DNA for the CDR3 is TGCGCCAGCAGCTCTTCGGTCGGGGGGCAGAATGAGCAGTTCTTC. Its protein product is CASSSSVGGQNEQFF.